Many counts were recorded for the clone carrying this T cell receptor (beta chain). Time point noted: sample taken at primary tumor resection. The sequenced material consisted of unsorted whole RNA from tumor, nontumor lung or frozen PBMC. TCR cDNA molecules were tagged individually, and each one carried a unique molecular identifier. Each CDR3 protein is one row after TCRdb ran MiXCR on the 5' RACE reads. In the table there are some 87,000 distinct CDR3 sequences, roughly 9.5% of which are singletons. The data belong to a study of spatial heterogeneity in lung cancer. At the level of the study: Consistently, beta-chain sequences turned up in larger numbers than alpha-chain sequences did. Combinations of a unique TCR and a UMI were tallied in raw reads, and on average each appeared more than ten times.

The sequenced sample was PBMCs, obtained at surgery. This clonotype originated in a male donor with early-stage non-small cell lung cancer.

The CDR3: CASSKVEGQQSYEQYF. The DNA for the CDR3 is TGTGCCAGCAGCAAAGTGGAGGGACAGCAGTCCTACGAGCAGTACTTC. The chain couples TRBV21-1 to TRBJ2-7; TRBD1 is the table's D call, not checked against the DNA. TRBV21-1 is a listed pseudogene. CDR3 size: 16 residues.